Shown below are 19 T cell receptor beta chains from a single sample sequenced in a study of metastatic and nonmetastatic thyroid tumors. TCRdb called clones again from the PCR reads with MiXCR. Among several thousand clones, about 31% were seen once, and the ten largest hold approximately 19%. Patients were all untreated before their thyroid surgery. The sample was adjacent normal tissue. These receptors were taken from a female donor with papillary thyroid cancer or a benign thyroid nodule (not recorded which). Some clones in this sample may be carry-over from other donors' samples.

The V gene is TRBV7-3, the J gene TRBJ2-1; TRBD2 is a possible D gene (6 bases). Looked up from germline, CDR1 is SGHTA and CDR2 is FQGTGA. There are 13 residues in the CDR3. With 2 bases removed from V and 9 bases from J, the gap between germline ends came to 11 bases. CDR3: CASSLYLGGEQFF. DNA of the CDR3: TGTGCCAGCAGCTTATATCTGGGAGGTGAGCAGTTCTTC. Based on the CDR3 plus reference TRBV7-3 and TRBJ2-1, the full variable domain is GAGVSQTPSNKVTEKGKYVELRCDPISGHTALYWYRQSLGQGPEFLIYFQGTGAADDSGLPNDRFFAVRPEGSVSTLKIQRTERGDSAVYLCASSLYLGGEQFFGPGTRLTVL.

The chain has TRBV11-2 and TRBJ2-7; 9 positions agree with TRBD2. This CDR3 is built from 17 residues. Trimming took 1 base from V and 2 from J; bases not matched to a gene: 9. Germline V CDR1 and CDR2: SGHAT, FQNNGV. This CDR3 is CASSLVASGTYTYEQYF. CDR3 nucleotide sequence: TGTGCCAGCAGCTTAGTTGCTAGCGGGACCTACACCTACGAGCAGTACTTC.

By its share, this clone is large. The chain uses TRBV7-9 and TRBJ1-1, with D possibly matching TRBD1 (5 bases). The CDR3 runs to 15 residues. Germline lookup yields CDR1 SEHNR and CDR2 FQNEAQ (reference sequence). V lost 1 base and J lost 3, with 12 bases in between. The CDR3 is CASSLVAGSHTEAFF. CDR3 sequence (DNA): TGTGCCAGCAGCTTAGTTGCAGGGAGCCACACTGAAGCTTTCTTT.

This sequence joins TRBV29-1 and TRBJ2-7, with 15 bases identical to TRBD2. Unmatched junction bases numbered 14, after V lost 6 bases and J lost 2 bases. The CDR3 loop spans 18 amino acids. The V gene's germline CDR1 is SQVTM and CDR2 ANQGSEA. Here the CDR3 reads CSVVLAWGLAGGTYEQYF. Here the CDR3 DNA reads TGCAGCGTGGTACTAGCTTGGGGACTAGCGGGAGGAACCTACGAGCAGTACTTC.

This clone has just a few counts. The chain uses TRBV6-5 and TRBJ1-6, with TRBD1 as a possible D gene (5 bases). Per germline, CDR1 MNHEY and CDR2 SVGAGI. The CDR3 has 16 residues. Between the trimmed V and J ends, which lost 4 bases and 2 bases, there was a span of 12 bases. CDR3 amino acids: CASSSSQGTYNSPLHF. DNA for the CDR3: TGTGCCAGCAGTTCAAGCCAGGGTACCTATAATTCACCCCTCCACTTT.

By sample fraction, this clone is medium-sized. V is TRBV20-1 and J is TRBJ1-4, with 8 bases identical to TRBD1. CDR3 size: 13 residues. The germline CDR1 and CDR2 sequences are DFQATT and SNEGSKA (reference sequence). The DNA of the CDR3 is TGCACCGCAGGGGGCACTACGACAGACATTCAGTTTTTT. Translated: CTAGGTTTDIQFF.

This chain joins TRBV12-3 or TRBV12-4 and TRBJ2-5; 7 bases line up with TRBD2. V shed 2 bases and J 4 bases; nucleotides not matched to a gene: 10. This CDR3 has 16 residues. The CDR3 DNA is TGTGCCAGCAGTTTACTCGGGTCGGCTAGCGGAGAGACCCAGTACTTC. This gives the protein CASSLLGSASGETQYF.

The rearrangement links TRBV27 to TRBJ2-1, with 14 bases matching TRBD2. J gave up 5 bases and V 2 bases, and 5 bases lay outside the gene matches. CDR1 is MNHEY and CDR2 is SMNVEV in the germline V gene (reference sequence). The CDR3 sequence is 17 residues long. The CDR3 loop reads CASSLRLAGGPNNEQFF. CDR3 nucleotides: TGTGCCAGCAGTTTACGACTAGCGGGAGGGCCAAACAATGAGCAGTTCTTC.

This clone occurred a few times. This chain connects TRBV6-1 to TRBJ1-5, with 7 bases lining up with TRBD1. V shed 10 bases and J 4 bases; nucleotides not matched to a gene: 7. The germline V gene has CDR1 MNHNS and CDR2 SASEGT. The CDR3 has 13 residues. The CDR3 is CATLYRGNQPQHF. CDR3 DNA sequence: TGTGCCACCCTCTACAGGGGTAATCAGCCCCAGCATTTT.

This clone was picked up a small number of times. V usage is TRBV6-1 and J usage is TRBJ1-2; weak D call: TRBD1 (6 bases). V gave up 7 bases and J gave up 4 bases, with 19 bases separating them. CDR3 length equals 15 residues. Germline loops: CDR1 MNHNS, CDR2 SASEGT. As DNA, the CDR3 is TGTGCCAGCATTGACAGGCTCCCGCCCGCCTATGGCTACACCTTC. This gives the protein CASIDRLPPAYGYTF.

Worth noting for this clone: The junction does not match germline at one end; this may be a read error. This sequence joins TRBV30 and TRBJ2-7; 9 bases are a match to TRBD1. The germline gives CDR1 GTSNPN, CDR2 SVGIG (reference sequence). The CDR3 consists of 13 residues. CDR3 in DNA: TGTGCCTGGAGAAGGACAGGGGTCTACGGGCAGTACTTC. Translation gives CAWRRTGVYGQYF.

This chain links TRBV28 with TRBJ1-1, with TRBD1 as a possible D gene (5 bases). CDR1 and CDR2 from the germline V gene are MDHEN and SYDVKM. V lost 6 bases and J 5 bases, leaving 13 bases between the germline ends. There are 13 residues in the CDR3. This chain's CDR3 is CASRSDRLTEAFF. The CDR3 DNA reads TGTGCCAGCAGGTCTGACAGATTAACTGAAGCTTTCTTT.

This clone came up a few times. The gene calls are TRBV6-1 and TRBJ1-5; D possibly corresponds to TRBD1 (5 bases). The germline gives CDR1 MNHNS, CDR2 SASEGT. V lost 7 bases, J lost 1 base, and 11 bases lay in between. This CDR3 comprises 14 residues. CDR3 DNA: TGTGCCAGCACGTCAGGGCGAAGCAATCAGCCCCAGCATTTT. As protein: CASTSGRSNQPQHF.

This clone showed up just a few times. The rearrangement joins TRBV6-1 to TRBJ2-7, with D perhaps matching TRBD1 (6 bases). This CDR3 is built from 14 residues. V dropped 4 bases and J dropped 6 bases, with 16 bases sitting between them. Germline CDR1 MNHNS, CDR2 SASEGT. The CDR3 DNA follows: TGTGCCAGCAGTGCCGAATACAGGGTACCCGAGCAGTACTTC. This encodes CASSAEYRVPEQYF.

V usage is TRBV20-1 and J usage is TRBJ2-2, with TRBD2 matching 7 bases. CDR3 size: 14 residues. Germline CDR1 DFQATT, CDR2 SNEGSKA (reference sequence). The CDR3 coding sequence is TGCAGCGCCTCGGGGGGATGGAACACCGGGGAGCTGTTTTTT. Protein sequence: CSASGGWNTGELFF.

This clone was found a few times. The chain has TRBV16 and TRBJ2-7, with D tentatively TRBD1 or TRBD2 (5 bases each). Trimming pared 0 bases from V and 5 bases from J, leaving 14 bases between. From germline, CDR1 is KGHSY and CDR2 FQNENV. The CDR3 runs to 15 residues. CDR3 region: CASSQSPRGGNEQYF. The CDR3 DNA reads as TGTGCCAGCAGCCAATCACCCCGGGGCGGCAACGAGCAGTACTTC.

CDR3 sequence (DNA): TGTGCCAGCAGTCGGACAGAGACTACCTACAATGAGCAGTACTTC. It encodes CASSRTETTYNEQYF. The chain uses TRBV6-1 and TRBJ2-1; D is perhaps TRBD1 (6 bases). The closer fit of TRBJ2-7 to the DNA end suggests the J call may be wrong. Germline CDR1 and CDR2: MNHNS and SASEGT. This CDR3 is 15 amino acids long.

As to this clone: At one of its ends the junction is not consistent with the germline gene, which may arise from a read error. J is TRBJ2-2 and V is TRBV7-9; D perhaps matches TRBD1 (6 bases). The length of the CDR3 is 15 residues. Germline V gives CDR1 SEHNR, CDR2 FQNEAQ (reference sequence). The CDR3 sequence is CASRPRQVESGELVF. The CDR3 bases are TGTGCCAGCAGACCCAGACAGGTGGAGTCCGGGGAGCTGGTTTTT.

This clone was seen a handful of times. The chain recombines TRBV12-5 with TRBJ2-7; D possibly corresponds to TRBD1 (5 bases). The ends were cut back, 1 base at V and 2 bases at J, with 12 bases in the middle. Germline V lookup: CDR1 LGHNT, CDR2 FRNRAP. The CDR3 is 15 residues long. As DNA, the CDR3 is TGTGCTAGTGGTTTGGCCCCAGGGTCAACCTACGAGCAGTACTTC. It codes for CASGLAPGSTYEQYF.